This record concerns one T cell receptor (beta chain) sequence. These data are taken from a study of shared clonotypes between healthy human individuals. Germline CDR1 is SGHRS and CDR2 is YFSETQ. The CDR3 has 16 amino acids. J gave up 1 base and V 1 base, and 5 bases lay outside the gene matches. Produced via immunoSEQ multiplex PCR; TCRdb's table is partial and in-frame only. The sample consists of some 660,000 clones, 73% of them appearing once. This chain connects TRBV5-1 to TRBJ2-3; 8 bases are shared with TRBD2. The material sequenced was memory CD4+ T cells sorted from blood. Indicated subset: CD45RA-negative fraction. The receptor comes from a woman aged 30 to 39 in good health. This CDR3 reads CASSLSMTSGTDTQYF. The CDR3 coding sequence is TGCGCCAGCAGCTTGTCCATGACTAGCGGCACAGATACGCAGTATTTT.